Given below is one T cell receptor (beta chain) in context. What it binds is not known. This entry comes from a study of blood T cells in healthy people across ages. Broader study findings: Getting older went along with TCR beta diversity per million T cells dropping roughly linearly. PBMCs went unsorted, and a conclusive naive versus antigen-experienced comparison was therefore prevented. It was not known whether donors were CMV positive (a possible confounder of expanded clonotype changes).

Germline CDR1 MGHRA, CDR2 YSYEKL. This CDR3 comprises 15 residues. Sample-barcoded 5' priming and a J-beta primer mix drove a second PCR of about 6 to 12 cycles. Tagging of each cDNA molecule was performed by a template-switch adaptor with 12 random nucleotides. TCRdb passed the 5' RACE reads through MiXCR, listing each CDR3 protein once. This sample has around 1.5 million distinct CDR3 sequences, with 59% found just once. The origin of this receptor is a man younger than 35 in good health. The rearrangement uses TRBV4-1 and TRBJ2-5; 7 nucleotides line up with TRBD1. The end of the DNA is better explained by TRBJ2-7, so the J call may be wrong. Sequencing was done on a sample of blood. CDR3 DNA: TGCGCCAGCAGCCAACCCCGGACAGGACACTACGAGCAGTACTTC. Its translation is CASSQPRTGHYEQYF.